This T cell receptor beta chain was retrieved from a study of technical replicates of blood from a few donors. Produced via immunoSEQ multiplex PCR; TCRdb's table is partial and in-frame only. This sample carries 12,000 or so clones, around 93% of them seen once, and the ten largest clones take 7.5% to 9%. This clonotype was obtained from a human donor in good health. Specimen: PBMCs.

The CDR3, as DNA: TGTGCCAGCAGCCAAGGATGGGACAGGGAGCAGTTCTTC. Translated, it gives CASSQGWDREQFF. The rearrangement links TRBV14 to TRBJ2-1; 8 positions agree with TRBD1. The germline V gene has CDR1 SGHDN and CDR2 FVKESK. After removal of 1 base from V and 10 bases from J, the junction contained 3 bases not matched to a gene. The CDR3 loop spans 13 amino acids.